The 16 T cell receptor beta chains reported below all come from one sample, sequenced in a study of T cells in Graves' hyperthyroidism and ophthalmopathy. RNA transcripts were the template for amplifying TCR beta CDR3 regions. TCR CDR3 underwent first-round RT-PCR with the HTBI primer set. TCRdb processed the multiplex PCR reads anew with MiXCR; each CDR3 protein has one entry. The sample has more than 500,000 distinct CDR3 sequences; 46% are singletons. Sequenced sample: peripheral blood or thyroid tissue (not recorded which). The receptor set was obtained from an adult woman with Graves' disease, either hyperthyroidism or ophthalmopathy (not recorded which).

The sample holds many counts of this clonotype. This sequence joins TRBV2 and TRBJ2-5; 8 bases are shared with TRBD1. Germline-derived CDR1 and CDR2 are SNHLY and FYNNEI. The CDR3 spans 14 residues. V dropped 6 bases and J dropped 4; count of bases not matched to a gene: 7. The CDR3 coding sequence is TGTGCCAGCAGCGGATCAGGGGGCGGAGAGACCCAGTACTTC. Its protein is CASSGSGGGETQYF.

This clonotype came up many times. The chain carries TRBV7-2 and TRBJ1-5; possible D gene TRBD1, 6 bases. Germline CDR1 and CDR2: SGHTA and FQGNSA. V was trimmed by 6 bases and J by 3 bases, leaving 18 bases between them. This CDR3 comprises 16 residues. CDR3 residues: CASRLESGASNQPQHF. The CDR3 nucleotides read TGTGCCAGCAGGCTAGAGTCAGGGGCCTCCAATCAGCCCCAGCATTTT.

This chain joins TRBV19 and TRBJ2-7; 8 bases match TRBD1. The CDR3 is 14 amino acids. V was clipped by 1 base and J by 2 bases; unmatched bases: 1. From germline, CDR1 is LNHDA and CDR2 SQIVND (reference sequence). CDR3 in amino acids: CASSIGTGTYEQYF. As DNA, the CDR3 is TGTGCCAGTAGTATAGGGACAGGGACCTACGAGCAGTACTTC.

V usage is TRBV5-1 and J usage is TRBJ2-6, with a tentative D call TRBD1 (5 bases). Trimming took 0 bases from V and 1 from J, leaving 11 bases between them. CDR1 is SGHRS, CDR2 YFSETQ, per germline. The CDR3 is 17 residues long. The CDR3 DNA reads as TGCGCCAGCAGCTTGGGGGCAGGGCTTTCTGGGGCCAACGTCCTGACTTTC. Its translation: CASSLGAGLSGANVLTF.

This clonotype has a single count. The rearrangement joins TRBV7-2 to TRBJ1-2; 10 bases match TRBD1. The CDR3 length is 14 residues. Unmatched junction bases numbered 5, after V lost 6 bases and J lost 4 bases. Germline assignment: CDR1 SGHTA and CDR2 FQGNSA. In DNA, the CDR3 is TGTGCCAGCAGTGAACGGACAGGGGGCTATGGCTACACCTTC. Residues: CASSERTGGYGYTF.

V usage is TRBV6-4 and J usage is TRBJ2-6; TRBD1 might be the D (6 bases). V lost 3 bases, J lost 1 base, and 10 bases lay in between. The CDR3 loop spans 16 amino acids. The germline V gene encodes CDR1 MRHNA and CDR2 SNTAGT. CDR3 sequence: CASSEAGESGANVLTF. In DNA form, the CDR3 reads TGTGCCAGCAGTGAAGCAGGGGAGTCTGGGGCCAACGTCCTGACTTTC.

The rearrangement uses TRBV29-1 and TRBJ1-2; no clear D gene. V was cut by 5 bases and J by 0 bases, with 16 bases left in between. This CDR3 region has 15 residues. Germline CDR1 is SQVTM and CDR2 is ANQGSEA. The CDR3 bases are TGCAGCGTTCGGGAGCGCGGCTTAGCTAACTATGGCTACACCTTC. Protein: CSVRERGLANYGYTF.

In regard to this clonotype: The limits of the CDR3 on the DNA are not certain, so only TCRdb's listed CDR3 is given. The chain links TRBV29-1 to TRBJ1-2; the D call in the table, TRBD1, was not verified against the DNA. CDR1 is SQVTM, CDR2 ANQGSEA, per germline. From its first to its last residue, the CDR3 has 14 amino acids. This CDR3 is CSVASGTGPYGHTF.

This clonotype was recorded a few times. The V gene is TRBV15, the J gene TRBJ1-3; D might be TRBD1 (6 bases). V lost 3 bases and J 4 bases, leaving 16 bases between the germline ends. CDR3 length equals 16 residues. Germline loops: CDR1 LNHNV, CDR2 YYDKDF (reference sequence). CDR3 in amino acids: CATSSPYREPGNTIYF. In DNA, the CDR3 is TGTGCCACCAGCAGCCCCTACAGGGAACCCGGAAACACCATATATTTT.

This chain joins TRBV4-1 and TRBJ1-3; the D gene is possibly TRBD1 (5 bases). Looked up from germline, CDR1 is MGHRA and CDR2 is YSYEKL. Deletions cut 1 base from V and 7 bases from J, with 14 bases between. There are 15 residues in the CDR3. CDR3 coding DNA: TGCGCCAGCAGCCAAGTCCGACAGAGTAAGAACACCATATATTTT. Translating gives CASSQVRQSKNTIYF.

There are many counts of this clonotype. At one of its ends the junction is not consistent with the germline gene, which may arise from a read error. The chain is built from TRBV7-9 and TRBJ2-5; possibly TRBD1 or TRBD2 for D (5 bases each). The germline CDR1 and CDR2 sequences are SEHNR and FQNEAQ (reference sequence). This CDR3 is 15 amino acids long. CDR3 coding DNA: TGCGCCAGCAGCTTGGGGGTAGCAGGCCAAGAGACCCAGTACTTC. Protein product: CASSLGVAGQETQYF.

This clonotype came up many times. The rearrangement joins TRBV7-9 to TRBJ1-6; D is unclear. The V end lost 5 bases, the J end lost 9 bases, and 14 bases lay between the germline ends. CDR3 length: 14 residues. CDR1 and CDR2 from the germline V gene are SEHNR and FQNEAQ (reference sequence). CDR3 sequence (DNA): TGTGCCAGCAGCCCCCCGACGGACCTTTCACCCCTCCACTTT. Amino acids: CASSPPTDLSPLHF.

The table lists this clonotype with many counts. The rearrangement joins TRBV19 to TRBJ1-5; 8 bases are shared with TRBD1. The germline V gene has CDR1 LNHDA and CDR2 SQIVND (reference sequence). CDR3 size: 14 residues. J lost 3 bases, V lost 3 bases, and 1 base had no gene match. The CDR3 loop is CASSMTGVNQPQHF. The DNA for the CDR3 is TGTGCCAGTAGTATGACAGGGGTCAATCAGCCCCAGCATTTT.

The V and J genes are TRBV7-2 and TRBJ1-5, with 11 bases identical to TRBD1. V lost 3 bases to trimming and J lost 0 bases; unmatched junction nucleotides: 1. This CDR3 comprises 16 residues. The germline V gene has CDR1 SGHTA and CDR2 FQGNSA. CDR3 in amino acids: CASSLDRGRSNQPQHF. The DNA of the CDR3 is TGTGCCAGCAGCTTGGACAGGGGGCGTAGCAATCAGCCCCAGCATTTT.

This clonotype was counted ten times or more. The chain couples TRBV4-1 to TRBJ1-3, with 9 bases that match TRBD1. This CDR3 region has 17 residues. J gave up 0 bases and V 3 bases, and 6 bases lay outside the gene matches. The germline CDR1 and CDR2 sequences are MGHRA and YSYEKL. The CDR3 DNA sequence: TGCGCCAGCAGCCACGGGACAGGGCGCCTCTCTGGAAACACCATATATTTT. It yields the protein CASSHGTGRLSGNTIYF.

CDR3 in amino acids: CASRPGQGAQWETQYF. The CDR3 DNA is TGTGCCAGCAGGCCGGGACAGGGGGCGCAGTGGGAGACCCAGTACTTC. The chain couples TRBV6-5 to TRBJ2-5; TRBD1 matches at 12 bases. The germline V gene encodes CDR1 MNHEY and CDR2 SVGAGI. This CDR3 is built from 16 residues. The J segment lost 5 bases and the V segment lost 6 bases, leaving 10 bases of the junction unmatched.